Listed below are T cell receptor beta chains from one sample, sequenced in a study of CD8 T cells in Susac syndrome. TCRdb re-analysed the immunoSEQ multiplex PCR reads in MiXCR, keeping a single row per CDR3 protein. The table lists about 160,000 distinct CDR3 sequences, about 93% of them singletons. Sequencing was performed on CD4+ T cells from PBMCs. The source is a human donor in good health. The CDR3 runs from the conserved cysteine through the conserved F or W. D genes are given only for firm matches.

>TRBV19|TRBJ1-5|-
CASSMARAAYSNQPQHF
TGTGCCAGTAGTATGGCCCGGGCCGCGTATAGCAATCAGCCCCAGCATTTT
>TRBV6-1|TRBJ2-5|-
CASSTQRQETQYF
TGTGCCAGCAGCACCCAGCGGCAAGAGACCCAGTACTTC
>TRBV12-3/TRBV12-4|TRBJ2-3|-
CASTRKRGGTALFTDTQYF
TGTGCCAGCACCCGTAAGAGGGGGGGGACGGCCCTCTTCACAGATACGCAGTATTTT
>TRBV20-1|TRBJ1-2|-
CSARSAGRSGDGYTF
TGCAGTGCTAGGAGCGCGGGAAGGTCCGGTGATGGCTACACCTTC
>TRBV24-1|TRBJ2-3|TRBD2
CATSDGTSLGTDTQYF
TGTGCCACCAGTGACGGGACTAGCTTAGGCACAGATACGCAGTATTTT
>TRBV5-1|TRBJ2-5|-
CASSLIPGAETQYF
TGCGCCAGCAGCTTGATTCCGGGTGCAGAGACCCAGTACTTC
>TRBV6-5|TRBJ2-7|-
CASSRGTRYEQYF
TGTGCCAGCAGCCGAGGGACTCGCTACGAGCAGTACTTC
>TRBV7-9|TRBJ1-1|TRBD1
CASSPQGAVTEAFF
TGTGCCAGCAGCCCTCAGGGGGCTGTCACTGAAGCTTTCTTT
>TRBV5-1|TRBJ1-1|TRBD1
CASSRQGGETDAFF
TGCGCCAGCAGCCGACAGGGGGGGGAGACTGATGCTTTCTTT
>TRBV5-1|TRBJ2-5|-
CASSLGTTGAQYF
TGCGCCAGCAGCTTGGGGACGACGGGGGCCCAGTACTTC
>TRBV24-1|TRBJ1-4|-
CATSYREKLFF
TGTGCCACCAGTTACCGCGAAAAACTGTTTTTT
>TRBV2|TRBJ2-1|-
CASRRRVTGNEQFF
TGTGCCAGCAGGCGCCGGGTTACAGGCAATGAGCAGTTCTTC
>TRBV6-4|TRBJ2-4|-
CASLAGGKNIQYF
TGTGCCAGCTTAGCCGGAGGCAAAAACATTCAGTACTTC
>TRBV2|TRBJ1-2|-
CASSEGSRELNGYTF
TGTGCCAGCAGTGAAGGATCCCGGGAATTAAACGGCTACACCTTC
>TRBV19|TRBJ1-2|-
CAVDSGIQPNYGYTF
TGTGCCGTAGACAGCGGAATCCAACCAAACTATGGCTACACCTTC
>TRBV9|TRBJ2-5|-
CASSVGEYQETQYF
TGTGCCAGCAGCGTAGGCGAGTACCAAGAGACCCAGTACTTC
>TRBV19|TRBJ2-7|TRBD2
CASSITASGAYEQYF
TGTGCCAGTAGTATAACGGCTAGCGGGGCCTACGAGCAGTACTTC
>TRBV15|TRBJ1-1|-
CATSRDFGGRVAFF
TGTGCCACCAGCAGAGATTTTGGGGGACGAGTCGCTTTCTTT
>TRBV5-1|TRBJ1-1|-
CASSFYMNTEAFF
TGCGCCAGCAGCTTCTATATGAACACTGAAGCTTTCTTT
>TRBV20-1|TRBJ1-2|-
CSARDLAGRGGYTF
TGCAGTGCTAGAGATCTGGCAGGGCGAGGAGGCTACACCTTC
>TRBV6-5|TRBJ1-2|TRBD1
CASRGTGGNYGYTF
TGTGCCAGCAGGGGTACAGGGGGTAACTATGGCTACACCTTC
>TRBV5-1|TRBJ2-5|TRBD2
CASRLAVQETQYF
TGCGCCAGCCGGCTAGCGGTCCAAGAGACCCAGTACTTC
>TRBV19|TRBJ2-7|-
CASSIRDGPYEQYF
TGTGCCAGTAGTATCCGGGACGGCCCCTACGAGCAGTACTTC
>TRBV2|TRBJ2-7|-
CASSEAYEQYF
TGTGCCAGCAGTGAGGCGTACGAGCAGTACTTC
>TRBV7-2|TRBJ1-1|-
CASSLGGPSGAVGAFF
TGTGCCAGCAGCTTAGGGGGTCCGTCGGGGGCGGTGGGAGCTTTCTTT